A selection of T cell receptor beta chains follows, all from one sample in a study of blood T cell repertoires in COVID-19. The repertoire was sequenced with immunoSEQ multiplex PCR; TCRdb's copy has only in-frame clones and lacks some. The table shows hundreds of thousands of clones, with roughly nine tenths occurring only once. The source material was peripheral blood. These receptor sequences come from a man aged 18 to 30 with active or convalescent COVID-19. The CDR3 runs from the conserved cysteine through the conserved F or W. The order of the fields is clone size, V gene, J gene, D gene, CDR3 DNA, CDR3 protein. The D gene is left open where the match is weak. Rows give clone size only sometimes, using once, few, many, or a class for an expanded clone.

abundance: NA
v_gene: TRBV9
j_gene: TRBJ2-1
d_gene: TRBD2
CDR3nt: TGTGCCAGCAGCGTAGGACTAGCGGGAGTGAATGAGCAGTTCTTC
CDR3aa: CASSVGLAGVNEQFF

abundance: NA
v_gene: TRBV19
j_gene: TRBJ1-3
d_gene: NA
CDR3nt: TGTGCCAGTAGTATCAACAGCCCGGGAGGAAACACCATATATTTT
CDR3aa: CASSINSPGGNTIYF

abundance: NA
v_gene: TRBV19
j_gene: TRBJ1-4
d_gene: NA
CDR3nt: TGTGCCAGTAGTCAGGCAGGTGGATCAACTAATGAAAAACTGTTTTTT
CDR3aa: CASSQAGGSTNEKLFF

abundance: NA
v_gene: TRBV3-1/TRBV3-2
j_gene: TRBJ1-2
d_gene: TRBD1
CDR3nt: TGTGCCAGCAGCCGACAGGGGTTCTATGGCTACACCTTC
CDR3aa: CASSRQGFYGYTF

abundance: NA
v_gene: TRBV6-6
j_gene: TRBJ1-2
d_gene: NA
CDR3nt: TGTGCCAGCAGTTACGCAGTAAACTATGGCTACACCTTC
CDR3aa: CASSYAVNYGYTF

abundance: NA
v_gene: TRBV3-1/TRBV3-2
j_gene: TRBJ2-1
d_gene: TRBD2
CDR3nt: TGTGCCAGCAGCCCATCACTAGCGGGGGGCTCCAATGAGCAGTTCTTC
CDR3aa: CASSPSLAGGSNEQFF

abundance: NA
v_gene: TRBV20-1
j_gene: TRBJ2-1
d_gene: TRBD1
CDR3nt: TGCAGTGTAAAGACAGGGAATGAGCAGTTCTTC
CDR3aa: CSVKTGNEQFF

abundance: NA
v_gene: TRBV5-1
j_gene: TRBJ2-5
d_gene: TRBD1
CDR3nt: TGCGCCAGCAGCTTGGGGGACAGGGGGCCCACCGAGGAGACCCAGTACTTC
CDR3aa: CASSLGDRGPTEETQYF

abundance: once
v_gene: TRBV6-4
j_gene: TRBJ1-1
d_gene: NA
CDR3nt: TGTGCCAGCAGTGAGTGGGGCCCCGGGAGTACTAACACTGAAGCTTTCTTT
CDR3aa: CASSEWGPGSTNTEAFF

abundance: NA
v_gene: TRBV29-1
j_gene: TRBJ2-5
d_gene: NA
CDR3nt: TGCAGCGTTGAGGGGGGACGTCAAGAGACCCAGTACTTC
CDR3aa: CSVEGGRQETQYF

abundance: NA
v_gene: TRBV27
j_gene: TRBJ2-3
d_gene: NA
CDR3nt: TGTGCCAGCGGTTGGGGGCCAGCAGATACGCAGTATTTT
CDR3aa: CASGWGPADTQYF

abundance: once
v_gene: TRBV4-1
j_gene: TRBJ2-7
d_gene: NA
CDR3nt: TGCGCCAGCAGCCAAGAGCGGCGCGGCCGTGTTTACGAGCAGTACTTC
CDR3aa: CASSQERRGRVYEQYF

abundance: NA
v_gene: TRBV30
j_gene: TRBJ1-3
d_gene: NA
CDR3nt: TGTGCCTGGAGTGGGGTGGTGGAGCGCTCTGGAAACACCATATATTTT
CDR3aa: CAWSGVVERSGNTIYF

abundance: NA
v_gene: TRBV15
j_gene: TRBJ1-2
d_gene: NA
CDR3nt: TGTGCCACCAGCGCACAGACGTTTGGCTACACCTTC
CDR3aa: CATSAQTFGYTF

abundance: once
v_gene: TRBV5-4
j_gene: TRBJ1-2
d_gene: NA
CDR3nt: TGTGCCAGCAGCCCCGACACGTTTCGATTCGACTACACCTTC
CDR3aa: CASSPDTFRFDYTF

abundance: once
v_gene: TRBV6-4
j_gene: TRBJ1-1
d_gene: TRBD1
CDR3nt: TGTGCCAGCAGTGACTCGGCAGGGGGCATGAACACTGAAGCTTTCTTT
CDR3aa: CASSDSAGGMNTEAFF

abundance: NA
v_gene: TRBV5-1
j_gene: TRBJ2-1
d_gene: TRBD2
CDR3nt: TGCGCCAGCAGCTGGGGACTAGCGGGAGGGCTCAGAAACAATGAGCAGTTCTTC
CDR3aa: CASSWGLAGGLRNNEQFF

abundance: NA
v_gene: TRBV7-9
j_gene: TRBJ1-1
d_gene: TRBD1
CDR3nt: TGTGCCAGCAGATCCCGGACAGGGAAGAACACTGAAGCTTTCTTT
CDR3aa: CASRSRTGKNTEAFF

abundance: NA
v_gene: TRBV5-4
j_gene: TRBJ1-2
d_gene: TRBD1
CDR3nt: TGTGCCAGCAGCTACCGAGGGACAGGGGGACATGGCTACACCTTC
CDR3aa: CASSYRGTGGHGYTF

abundance: NA
v_gene: TRBV18
j_gene: TRBJ1-1
d_gene: NA
CDR3nt: TGTGCCAGCTCACCCCTTTCCAATAGCCCGGCTGAAGCTTTCTTT
CDR3aa: CASSPLSNSPAEAFF

abundance: NA
v_gene: TRBV5-4
j_gene: TRBJ2-5
d_gene: TRBD1
CDR3nt: TGTGCCAGCAGCCGCCCGGGACAGGGGACGGAGACCCAGTACTTC
CDR3aa: CASSRPGQGTETQYF

abundance: once
v_gene: TRBV6-6
j_gene: TRBJ2-1
d_gene: NA
CDR3nt: TGTGCCAGCAGTACTTTTCAGGGGAATGAGCAGTTCTTC
CDR3aa: CASSTFQGNEQFF

abundance: NA
v_gene: TRBV7-9
j_gene: TRBJ1-4
d_gene: NA
CDR3nt: TGTGCCAGCAGCTTAATTACAGCTTCTGAAAAACTGTTTTTT
CDR3aa: CASSLITASEKLFF

abundance: NA
v_gene: TRBV6-6
j_gene: TRBJ2-5
d_gene: TRBD2
CDR3nt: TGTGCCAGCAGTTGGACTAGCGGGGAGCTCCAAGAGACCCAGTACTTC
CDR3aa: CASSWTSGELQETQYF

abundance: NA
v_gene: TRBV5-1
j_gene: TRBJ1-6
d_gene: TRBD1
CDR3nt: TGCGCCAGCAGCTTGGAGGGACAGGGGGGTAATTCACCCCTCCACTTT
CDR3aa: CASSLEGQGGNSPLHF

abundance: NA
v_gene: TRBV15
j_gene: TRBJ2-3
d_gene: TRBD1
CDR3nt: TGTGCCACCAGCAGAGAGCGGACAGGGTTGTACACAGATACGCAGTATTTT
CDR3aa: CATSRERTGLYTDTQYF